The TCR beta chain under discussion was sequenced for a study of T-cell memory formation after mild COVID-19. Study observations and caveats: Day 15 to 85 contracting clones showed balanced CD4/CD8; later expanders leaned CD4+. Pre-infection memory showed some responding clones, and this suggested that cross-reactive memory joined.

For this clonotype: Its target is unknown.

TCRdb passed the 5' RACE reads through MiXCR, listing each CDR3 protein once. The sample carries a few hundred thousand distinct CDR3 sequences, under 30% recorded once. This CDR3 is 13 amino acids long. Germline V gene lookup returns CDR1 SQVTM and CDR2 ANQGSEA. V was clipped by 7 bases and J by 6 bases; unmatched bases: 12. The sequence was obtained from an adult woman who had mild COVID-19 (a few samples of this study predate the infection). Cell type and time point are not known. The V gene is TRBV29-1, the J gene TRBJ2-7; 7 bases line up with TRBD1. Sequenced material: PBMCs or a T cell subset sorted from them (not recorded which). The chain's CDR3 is CSARQGLGGEQYF. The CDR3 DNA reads TGCAGCGCAAGACAGGGTCTGGGTGGCGAGCAGTACTTC.